This T cell receptor (beta chain) derives from a study of vaccination effects on CD4 cells after COVID-19. Points from the study as a whole: Convalescent patients were scarce, and early post-infection timepoints were absent. Only 1 of 255 vaccine-induced clones from healthy vaccinees cross-reacted with common cold coronaviruses.

The germline V gene encodes CDR1 WSHSY and CDR2 SAAADI. V lost 4 bases and J lost 8, with 17 bases in between. The CDR3 totals 14 residues. Using immunoSEQ multiplex PCR, the repertoire was profiled, and TCRdb retains in-frame clones only, with some absent. This table holds 65,000 to 85,000 clones, roughly 80% found once. Points on this clone: The antigen is not known.

Ahead of sequencing, the ViraFEST assay grew antigen-specific CD4+ T cells using viral peptide pools. The culture ran for about 11 days, and then CD4+ T cells were isolated. Among the vaccine recipients, none had a prior SARS-CoV-2 infection, and nucleocapsid antibodies were negative. In culture with 10 IU/ml IL-2 and around 10 ug/ml peptides, PBMC were grown at a few million per well. Sequenced here: CD4+ T cells from PBMCs cultured with SARS-CoV-2 spike peptides, sampled before COVID-19 vaccination. This rearrangement joins TRBV10-2 to TRBJ1-2; weak D call: TRBD1 (6 bases). The sequence was obtained from a human donor who received a COVID-19 vaccine. CDR3 in amino acids: CASSANGGPGGYTF. For the CDR3, the DNA is TGCGCCAGCAGTGCAAACGGGGGCCCAGGGGGCTACACCTTC.